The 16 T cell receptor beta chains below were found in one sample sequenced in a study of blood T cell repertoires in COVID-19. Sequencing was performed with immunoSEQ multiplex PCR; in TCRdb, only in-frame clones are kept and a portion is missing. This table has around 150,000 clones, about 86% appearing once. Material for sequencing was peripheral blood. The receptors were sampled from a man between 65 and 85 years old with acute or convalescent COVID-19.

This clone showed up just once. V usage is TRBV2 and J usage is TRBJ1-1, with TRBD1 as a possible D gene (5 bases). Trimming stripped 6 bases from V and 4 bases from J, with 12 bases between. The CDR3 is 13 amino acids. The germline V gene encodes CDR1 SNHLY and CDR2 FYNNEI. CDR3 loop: CASSPGGATEAFF. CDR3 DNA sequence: TGTGCCAGCAGCCCGGGGGGAGCCACTGAAGCTTTCTTT.

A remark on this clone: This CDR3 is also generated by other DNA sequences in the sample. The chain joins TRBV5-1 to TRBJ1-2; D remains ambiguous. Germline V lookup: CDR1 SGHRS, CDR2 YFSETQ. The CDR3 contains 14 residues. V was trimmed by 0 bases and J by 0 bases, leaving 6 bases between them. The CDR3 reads CASSLVTSNYGYTF. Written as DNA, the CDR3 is TGCGCCAGCAGCTTGGTCACATCTAACTATGGCTACACCTTC. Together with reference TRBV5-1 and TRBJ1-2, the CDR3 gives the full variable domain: KAGVTQTPRYLIKTRGQQVTLSCSPISGHRSVSWYQQTPGQGLQFLFEYFSETQRNKGNFPGRFSGRQFSNSRSEMNVSTLELGDSALYLCASSLVTSNYGYTFGSGTRLTVV.

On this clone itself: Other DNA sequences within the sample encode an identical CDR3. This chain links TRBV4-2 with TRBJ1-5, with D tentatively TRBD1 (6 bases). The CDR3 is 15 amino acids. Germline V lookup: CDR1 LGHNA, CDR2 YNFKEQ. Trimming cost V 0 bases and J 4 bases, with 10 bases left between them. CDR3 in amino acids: CASSQEGGGNQPQHF. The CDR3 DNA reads TGTGCCAGCAGCCAAGAGGGAGGGGGGAATCAGCCCCAGCATTTT.

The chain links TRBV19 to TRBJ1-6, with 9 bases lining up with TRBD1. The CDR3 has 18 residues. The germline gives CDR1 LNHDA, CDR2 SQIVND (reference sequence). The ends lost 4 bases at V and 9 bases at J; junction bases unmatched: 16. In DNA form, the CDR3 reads TGTGCCAGTAGTACTACCGCCTCTTACAGGGGGCGCTTTTCACCCCTCCACTTT. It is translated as CASSTTASYRGRFSPLHF.

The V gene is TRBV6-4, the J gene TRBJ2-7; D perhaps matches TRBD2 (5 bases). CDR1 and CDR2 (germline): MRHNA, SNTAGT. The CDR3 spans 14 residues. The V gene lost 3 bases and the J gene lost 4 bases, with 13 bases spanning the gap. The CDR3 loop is CASSDFRERYEQYF. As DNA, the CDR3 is TGTGCCAGCAGTGATTTCCGGGAACGGTACGAGCAGTACTTC.

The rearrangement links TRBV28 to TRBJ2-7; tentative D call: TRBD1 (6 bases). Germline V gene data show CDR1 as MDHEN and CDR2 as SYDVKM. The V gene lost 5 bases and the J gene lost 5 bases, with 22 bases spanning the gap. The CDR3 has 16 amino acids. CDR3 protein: CASSLLTGAPADEQYF. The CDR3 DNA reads TGTGCCAGCAGTCTCCTGACAGGAGCCCCCGCAGACGAGCAGTACTTC.

DNA for the CDR3: TGTGCCATCAGCGACAGGGACGGCTACACCTTC. It translates to CAISDRDGYTF. The chain joins TRBV10-3 to TRBJ1-2; 7 nucleotides agree with TRBD1. The CDR3 runs 11 residues. Germline V gene sequence: CDR1 ENHRY, CDR2 SYGVKD. V shed 6 bases and J 8 bases; nucleotides not matched to a gene: 3.

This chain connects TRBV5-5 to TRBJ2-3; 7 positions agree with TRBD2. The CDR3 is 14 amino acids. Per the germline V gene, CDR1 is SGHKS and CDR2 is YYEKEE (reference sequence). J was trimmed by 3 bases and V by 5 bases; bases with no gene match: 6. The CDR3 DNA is TGTGCCAGCAGTTCCGTCGGGGGGACAGATACGCAGTATTTT. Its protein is CASSSVGGTDTQYF.

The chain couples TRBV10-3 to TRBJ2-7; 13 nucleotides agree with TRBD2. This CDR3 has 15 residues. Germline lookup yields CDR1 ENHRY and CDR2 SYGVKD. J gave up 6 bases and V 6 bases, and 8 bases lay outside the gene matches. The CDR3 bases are TGTGCCATCAGCGACCGGACTAGCGGGAGTACCGAGCAGTACTTC. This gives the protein CAISDRTSGSTEQYF.

The CDR3 sequence is CASSRDRAGETQYF. The CDR3 nucleotides are TGCGCCAGCAGCAGGGACAGGGCCGGCGAGACCCAGTACTTC. The V and J genes are TRBV5-1 and TRBJ2-5; 9 nucleotides align to TRBD1. The CDR3 is 14 amino acids. Trimming at V came to 4 bases and at J to 5 bases, leaving 6 bases not matched to a gene. Germline CDR1 reads SGHRS; CDR2 reads YFSETQ.

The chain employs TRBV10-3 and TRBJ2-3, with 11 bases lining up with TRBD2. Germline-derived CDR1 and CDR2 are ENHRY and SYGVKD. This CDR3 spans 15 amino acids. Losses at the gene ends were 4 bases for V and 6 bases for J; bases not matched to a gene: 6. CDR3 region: CAISVTSGKLDTQYF. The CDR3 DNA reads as TGTGCCATCAGTGTGACTAGCGGGAAGTTGGATACGCAGTATTTT.

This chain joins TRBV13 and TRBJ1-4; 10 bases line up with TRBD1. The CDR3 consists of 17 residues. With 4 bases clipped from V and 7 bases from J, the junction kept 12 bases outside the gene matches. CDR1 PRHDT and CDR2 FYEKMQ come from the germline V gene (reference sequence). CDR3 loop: CASSSSRDRGPSEKLFF. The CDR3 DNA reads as TGTGCCAGCAGCTCGTCCCGGGACAGGGGTCCCAGTGAAAAACTGTTTTTT.

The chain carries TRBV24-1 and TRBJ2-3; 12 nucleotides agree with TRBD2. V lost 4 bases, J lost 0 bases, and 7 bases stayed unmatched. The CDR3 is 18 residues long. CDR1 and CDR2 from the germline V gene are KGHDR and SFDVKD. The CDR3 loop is CATSEPRLAGVSTDTQYF. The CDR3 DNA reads TGTGCCACCAGTGAGCCCCGACTAGCGGGAGTGAGCACAGATACGCAGTATTTT.

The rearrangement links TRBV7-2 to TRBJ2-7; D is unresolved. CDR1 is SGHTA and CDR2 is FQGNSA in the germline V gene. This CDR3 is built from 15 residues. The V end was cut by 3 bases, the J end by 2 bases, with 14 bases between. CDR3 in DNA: TGTGCCAGCAGCTTCCAGAGACAAGGAACCTACGAGCAGTACTTC. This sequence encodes CASSFQRQGTYEQYF.

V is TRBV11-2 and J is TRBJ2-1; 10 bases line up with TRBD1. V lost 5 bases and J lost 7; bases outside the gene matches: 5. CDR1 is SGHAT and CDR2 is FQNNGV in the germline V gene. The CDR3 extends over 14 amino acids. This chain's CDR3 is CASSQDRGSNEQFF. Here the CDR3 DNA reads TGTGCCAGCAGCCAGGACAGGGGGTCGAATGAGCAGTTCTTC.

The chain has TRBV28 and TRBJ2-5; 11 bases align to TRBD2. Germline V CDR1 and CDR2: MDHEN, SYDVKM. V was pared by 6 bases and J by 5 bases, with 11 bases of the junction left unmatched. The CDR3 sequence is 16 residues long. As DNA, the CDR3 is TGTGCCAGCAGGCCTCTACTAGCGGGAGTTAGTGAGACCCAGTACTTC. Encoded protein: CASRPLLAGVSETQYF.